This T cell receptor (beta chain) was captured by sequencing in a study of shared clonotypes between healthy human individuals. The germline V gene has CDR1 MGHRA and CDR2 YSYEKL. The CDR3 totals 17 residues. After removal of 0 bases from V and 5 bases from J, the junction contained 7 bases not matched to a gene. Clones were read by immunoSEQ multiplex PCR, and TCRdb kept only the in-frame ones, dropping some. The data show under 1,100,000 clones, 65% to 75% seen once. The sequencing input was memory CD4+ T cells sorted from blood. Stated subset: CD45RA-negative fraction. This TCR was sampled from a young man in good health. The chain carries TRBV4-1 and TRBJ2-5; 12 nucleotides align to TRBD2. The CDR3 region is CASSQDRPSGRGETQYF. The CDR3 region has the DNA TGCGCCAGCAGCCAAGATCGGCCTAGCGGGAGGGGGGAGACCCAGTACTTC.